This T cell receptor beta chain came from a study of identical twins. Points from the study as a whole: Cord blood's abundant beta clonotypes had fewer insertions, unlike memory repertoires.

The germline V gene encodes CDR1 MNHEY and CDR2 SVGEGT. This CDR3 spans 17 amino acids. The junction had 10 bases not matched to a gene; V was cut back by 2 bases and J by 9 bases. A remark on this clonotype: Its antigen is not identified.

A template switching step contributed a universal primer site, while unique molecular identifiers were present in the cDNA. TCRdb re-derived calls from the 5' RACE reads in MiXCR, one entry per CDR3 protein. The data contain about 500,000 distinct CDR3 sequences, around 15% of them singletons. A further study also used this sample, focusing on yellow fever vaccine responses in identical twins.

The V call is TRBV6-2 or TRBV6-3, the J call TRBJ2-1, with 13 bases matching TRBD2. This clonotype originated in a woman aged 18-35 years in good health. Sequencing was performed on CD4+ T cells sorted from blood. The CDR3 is CASSYGKLAGGPVEQFF. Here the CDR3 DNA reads TGTGCCAGCAGTTACGGGAAACTAGCGGGAGGGCCAGTTGAGCAGTTCTTC.